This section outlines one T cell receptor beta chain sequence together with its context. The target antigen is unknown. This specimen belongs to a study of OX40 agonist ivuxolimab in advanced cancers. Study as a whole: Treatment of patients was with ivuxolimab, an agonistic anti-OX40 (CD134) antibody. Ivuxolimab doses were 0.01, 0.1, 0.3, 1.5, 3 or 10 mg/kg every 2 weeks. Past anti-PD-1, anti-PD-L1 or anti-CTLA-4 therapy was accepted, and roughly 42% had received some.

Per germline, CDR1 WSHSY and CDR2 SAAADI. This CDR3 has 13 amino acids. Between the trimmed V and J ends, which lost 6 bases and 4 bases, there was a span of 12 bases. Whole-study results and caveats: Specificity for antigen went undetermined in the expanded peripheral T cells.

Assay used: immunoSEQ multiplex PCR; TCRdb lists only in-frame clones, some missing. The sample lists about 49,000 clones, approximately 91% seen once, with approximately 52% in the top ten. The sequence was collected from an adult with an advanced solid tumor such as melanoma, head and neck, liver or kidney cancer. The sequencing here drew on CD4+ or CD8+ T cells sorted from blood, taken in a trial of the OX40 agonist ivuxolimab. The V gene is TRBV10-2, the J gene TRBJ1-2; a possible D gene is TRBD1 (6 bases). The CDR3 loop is CASSRQVSYGYTF. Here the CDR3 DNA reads TGCGCCAGCAGCAGACAGGTTAGCTATGGCTACACCTTC.